The sequence of this TCR beta chain was determined in a study of radiotherapy plus CTLA-4 blockade in lung cancer (dated by TCRdb to 2016 to 2019). Study-wide context: Among enrolled patients, under 20% had an objective response and 31% reached disease control. Findings and caveats that apply to the study as a whole: After treatment with radiotherapy and ipilimumab, TCR clones that came from tumors expanded in the peripheral blood. The strongest predictors of response were reported to be early dynamic shifts in blood T cell clones along with a rise in serum interferon-beta following radiation.

To note about this clone: The antigen it binds to is not known. The record has no base qualities; no much larger clone is one base away.

Measured from the cysteine to the phenylalanine, the CDR3 is 12 residues long. Just CDR3 DNA is preserved here, 36 bases in frame from base 1. According to the germline V gene, CDR1 reads SGHDT and CDR2 reads YYEEEE. The V end loses 2 bases and the J end loses 4 bases, and a stretch of 7 bases separates them. The library was produced with the immunoSEQ multiplex PCR assay. Sourced from immuneACCESS, this table was stored by TCRdb with only in-frame sequences that have V and J called. A share of the clones is absent; for the studies checked, an unresolved V gene accounts for under half, and the remainder has no known explanation. This sample holds about 77,000 clones; roughly 74% were observed only once. The ten largest clones represent roughly 10% of the sample. The study tested focal radiation therapy combined with CTLA-4 blockade (ipilimumab) in patients with chemo-refractory metastatic non-small-cell lung cancer.

This sequence uses TRBV5-6 and TRBJ2-7; there is no confident call for the D gene. Sample: peripheral blood, taken from a patient treated with radiotherapy plus ipilimumab. The clonotype originates from a human donor with non-small cell lung cancer whose response to radiotherapy plus ipilimumab could not be evaluated. The nucleotides read TGTGCCAGCAGCTTAACAGATTACGAGCAGTACTTC. Translation gives CASSLTDYEQYF. The variable domain in full, with residues beyond the CDR3 obtained from the reference TRBV5-6 and TRBJ2-7 genes, is DAGVTQSPTHLIKTRGQQVTLRCSPKSGHDTVSWYQQALGQGPQFIFQYYEEEERQRGNFPDRFSGHQFPNYSSELNVNALLLGDSALYLCASSLTDYEQYFGPGTRLTVT.